This T cell receptor (beta chain) was sequenced during a study of T cell repertoires in cytomegalovirus infection. Study as a whole: Recently identified HLA-C-restricted CMV epitopes were among the peptides used. In public TCR beta signatures, there were indications of both CMV infection and matching HLA type.

TCRdb re-analysed the reads in MiXCR, keeping a single row per CDR3 protein. The repertoire includes about 830,000 distinct CDR3 sequences, approximately 32% of them detected once, and roughly 12% sits in the top ten. A note on this clonotype: Its target is not known.

The CDR3 covers 14 residues. In germline, CDR1 is SGHRS, CDR2 YFSETQ. Deletions cut 0 bases from V and 0 bases from J, with 6 bases between. This sequence originates from a human donor in good health (CMV status not recorded). Some clones in this sample may be carry-over from other donors' samples. The V and J genes are TRBV5-1 and TRBJ1-2, with D uncertain. The sample was cultured CD8+ T cells from PBMCs, taken from culture after CMV antigen stimulation. CDR3 residues: CASSLDNSNYGYTF. Written as DNA, the CDR3 is TGCGCCAGCAGCTTGGACAACTCTAACTATGGCTACACCTTC.